This record looks at one TCR beta chain sequence and its context. Its antigen is currently unknown. The protocol was immunoSEQ multiplex PCR, while the TCRdb copy is restricted to in-frame clones and leaves out a portion. The data show about 97,000 clones, about 88% seen once. The data were obtained in a study of T cell responses to AZD1222 COVID-19 vaccine. Study-wide background: Second-dose intervals of approximately 4 or approximately 12 weeks were pooled.

General study results and limits: Clonal diversity was possibly underestimated, and the donors were mostly white British, with more females. A rise in Spike-specific TCR breadth and depth followed two AZD1222 doses.

Sequenced here: peripheral blood, sampled on day 0 of AZD1222 vaccination. This TCR came from an adult in good health.

The CDR3 nucleotides are TGTGCCAGCAGCTTAGGGGAAGCCGATACGCAGTATTTT. Protein product: CASSLGEADTQYF. The chain carries TRBV11-3 and TRBJ2-3; unclear D gene. This CDR3 spans 13 amino acids. The germline V and J ends were trimmed by 1 base and 6 bases, with 8 bases remaining between them. CDR1 SGHNT and CDR2 YENEEA come from the germline V gene.